This T cell receptor (beta chain) comes out of a study of CXCR3-negative and CXCR3-positive naive CD8 T cells. Study-wide context: Sequencing gave about 150 million TRB reads overall, about 1.5 +/- 0.3 million per library.

The CDR3 runs 14 residues. The V gene's germline CDR1 is SGDLS and CDR2 YYNGEE. The authors made the TRB cDNA libraries by 5' RACE using UMI labels. TCRdb re-analyzed the 5' RACE reads; it lists each CDR3 protein once, without DNA. This sample's clone table lists 30,000 to 40,000 distinct CDR3 sequences. Findings and limits, study-wide: Freshly isolated PBMCs were used in most assays, given partial CXCR3 loss after freezing.

Note on this clonotype: Antigen specificity is unknown.

The V gene is TRBV9, the J gene TRBJ1-1. The source material was memory CD8+ T cells from blood. The clonotype originates from a human donor in good health. Some clones in this sample may be carry-over from other donors' samples. CDR3 sequence: CASSVGAQNTEAFF.